This TCR beta chain emerged from a study of cytomegalovirus exposure and HLA in healthy donors. Study summary: Out of 180 million or so T cells, an earlier analysis found more than 95 million unique TCR beta sequences in total. Around 78 million unique TCRs, all from HLA-typed donors, were included in an early release of the data.

Broader study findings: While the bulk of TCR sequences proved rare, some public TCRs turned up in many donors.

To note about this clone: No antigen is known for it.

The PCR was carried out with 60 Vbeta primers and 13 Jbeta primers. Profiled with immunoSEQ multiplex PCR; TCRdb holds only in-frame clones, not every one. The repertoire has some 190,000 clones, around three quarters of them found once; the top ten carry under 2%. Germline CDR1 GTSNPN, CDR2 SVGIG (reference sequence). The CDR3 contains 12 residues. V was clipped by 7 bases and J by 0 bases, with 10 bases between them. The rearrangement joins TRBV30 to TRBJ2-7, with a possible D match to TRBD1 (6 bases). Sequencing input: PBMCs. This clonotype originated in a woman in her 30s in good health and CMV-seronegative. CDR3 region: CAYQGTSYEQYF. CDR3 nucleotides: TGTGCCTATCAGGGGACCTCCTACGAGCAGTACTTC.